This T cell receptor beta chain emerged from a study of blood T cell repertoires in COVID-19. Trimming at V came to 0 bases and at J to 4 bases, leaving 9 bases not matched to a gene. The CDR3 length is 17 residues. Per germline, CDR1 KGHSH and CDR2 LQKENI. Some clones are missing from TCRdb's copy, which holds only in-frame ones; the method was immunoSEQ multiplex PCR. This sample carries around 150,000 clones, 70% to 85% of them seen once, and the ten largest clones take 7%. The sample taken for sequencing was peripheral blood. The sequence was collected from a woman aged 40 to 49 with COVID-19, enrolled during active disease. V and J are TRBV18 and TRBJ2-3, with 8 positions matching TRBD1. The CDR3 loop reads CASSPPRGQAPSDTQYF. In nucleotides, the CDR3 is TGTGCCAGCTCACCACCGAGGGGACAGGCCCCCTCAGATACGCAGTATTTT.